This T cell receptor (beta chain) was recovered during a study of T cell repertoires in cytomegalovirus infection. This clonotype came up a few times. As yet, its antigen is unknown. TCRdb called the reads again in MiXCR, with one record for every CDR3 protein. The sample consists of approximately 500,000 distinct CDR3 sequences, around 30% of them appearing once. CDR3 length: 13 amino acids. Per germline, CDR1 MNHEY and CDR2 SVGAGI. The ends were cut back, 0 bases at V and 0 bases at J, with 2 bases in the middle. The TCR originated in a human donor in good health (CMV status not recorded). Some clones in this sample may be carry-over from other donors' samples. The V call is TRBV6-5, the J call TRBJ1-1; D ambiguous. The sequencing used cultured PBMCs, collected from culture after CMV antigen stimulation. The chain's CDR3 is CASSYSMNTEAFF. The CDR3 DNA reads TGTGCCAGCAGTTACTCTATGAACACTGAAGCTTTCTTT.